This T cell receptor (beta chain) was obtained from a study of T cell repertoires in aging, cancer and after chemotherapy. Overall study context: Over several months to years, re-sampled healthy donor repertoires clearly shared clones. Approximately 9 million TCR reads made up the full dataset.

Amplification of TCR beta used genomic DNA extracted from peripheral blood. Points on this clonotype: Its antigen is as yet unknown. Germline is not matched at one junction end, which may reflect a read error.

The CDR3 contains 16 residues. The germline gives CDR1 LGHNA, CDR2 YSLEER. A mixed TRB-A/B primer pool amplified rearranged TRB by multiplex touch-down PCR. TCRdb independently ran MiXCR on the multiplex PCR reads; one entry per CDR3 protein. Of 9,400 or so distinct CDR3 sequences listed, around 39% were seen once; the top ten hold 3.5% to 4%. The study, taken as a whole, reports: The repertoire data cannot show anything about immunological memory following chemotherapy.

V is TRBV4-3 and J is TRBJ1-1; possibly TRBD1 for D (5 bases). The sequenced material came from blood. The receptor comes from a human donor in good health. This CDR3 reads CASSQVVGAAGTEAFF. CDR3 coding DNA: TGTGCCAGCAGCCAAGTCGTCGGGGCAGCGGGCACTGAAGCTTTCTTT.